The 26 T cell receptor beta chains below come from one sample, sequenced in a study of blood T cell repertoires in COVID-19. TCRdb's copy holds only in-frame clones and misses some; the assay was immunoSEQ multiplex PCR. Of roughly 230,000 clones in the sample, 84% were seen once. The sequenced sample was peripheral blood. These receptors all come from a man aged 45 to 65 with acute or convalescent COVID-19.

CDR3 DNA sequence: TGTGCCAGCAGTGCGAACCTCAATCAGCCCCAGCATTTT. Translated: CASSANLNQPQHF. The chain employs TRBV28 and TRBJ1-5; no definite D call. CDR1 and CDR2 from the germline V gene are MDHEN and SYDVKM. Trimming took 5 bases from V and 3 from J, leaving 8 bases between them. The CDR3 is 13 residues long.

The chain joins TRBV19 to TRBJ2-3; a possible D gene is TRBD1 (6 bases). There are 13 residues in the CDR3. Trimming pared 4 bases from V and 3 bases from J, leaving 8 bases between. CDR1 and CDR2 (germline): LNHDA, SQIVND (reference sequence). The CDR3 DNA reads as TGTGCCAGTAGTACTCAGGGGACAGATACGCAGTATTTT. Translation gives CASSTQGTDTQYF.

The chain recombines TRBV5-1 with TRBJ2-2, with 7 positions matching TRBD2. The CDR3 is made up of 16 amino acids. Unmatched junction bases numbered 9, after V lost 2 bases and J lost 5 bases. Germline V gene sequence: CDR1 SGHRS, CDR2 YFSETQ. CDR3 sequence: CASSLLASRSTGELFF. Written as DNA, the CDR3 is TGCGCCAGCAGCTTACTAGCGTCCCGATCTACCGGGGAGCTGTTTTTT. Variable domain in full (rest from reference TRBV5-1 and TRBJ2-2): KAGVTQTPRYLIKTRGQQVTLSCSPISGHRSVSWYQQTPGQGLQFLFEYFSETQRNKGNFPGRFSGRQFSNSRSEMNVSTLELGDSALYLCASSLLASRSTGELFFGEGSRLTVL.

The CDR3 region is CASSSSPLSYEQYF. The CDR3 DNA reads as TGCGCCAGCAGCTCTAGCCCCCTCTCCTACGAGCAGTACTTC. The rearrangement uses TRBV5-1 and TRBJ2-7; tentative D call: TRBD2 (5 bases). This CDR3 comprises 14 residues. V shed 3 bases and J shed 0 bases, with 10 bases lying between them. Germline CDR1 and CDR2: SGHRS and YFSETQ.

The chain uses TRBV5-1 and TRBJ1-4; unclear D gene. V was cut by 1 base and J by 0 bases, with 13 bases left in between. CDR3 length: 17 residues. Germline assignment: CDR1 SGHRS and CDR2 YFSETQ. The CDR3 loop reads CASSLSREPATNEKLFF. CDR3 DNA sequence: TGCGCCAGCAGCTTGTCGAGGGAGCCAGCAACTAATGAAAAACTGTTTTTT.

This sequence joins TRBV9 and TRBJ2-7; 12 bases align to TRBD2. Germline CDR1 and CDR2: SGDLS and YYNGEE. The V and J ends lost 4 bases and 2 bases, in that order; junction bases with no gene match: 4. The CDR3 is 15 amino acids. In DNA, the CDR3 is TGTGCCAGCAGCCCTAGACTAGCGGGAGCCTACGAGCAGTACTTC. Protein sequence: CASSPRLAGAYEQYF.

The chain links TRBV6-1 to TRBJ1-2; the D is unclear. Between the trimmed V and J ends, which lost 3 bases and 8 bases, there was a span of 16 bases. The CDR3 covers 14 residues. Germline CDR1 reads MNHNS; CDR2 reads SASEGT. The CDR3 DNA sequence: TGTGCCAGCAGTGATCACCTTATCTTCGGGGGCTACACCTTC. The encoded protein is CASSDHLIFGGYTF.

In DNA form, the CDR3 reads TGTGCCAGCAGTGTGAGCACGACAGGTTATAGCAATCAGCCCCAGCATTTT. Its translation is CASSVSTTGYSNQPQHF. This chain connects TRBV6-1 to TRBJ1-5; TRBD1 might be the D (6 bases). Trimming removed 4 bases at V and 0 bases at J, with 16 bases between. Germline V lookup: CDR1 MNHNS, CDR2 SASEGT. This CDR3 is built from 17 residues.

The genes are TRBV6-1 and TRBJ1-6; 7 nucleotides line up with TRBD1. Unmatched junction bases numbered 3, after V lost 0 bases and J lost 7 bases. Germline loops: CDR1 MNHNS, CDR2 SASEGT. The CDR3 covers 15 residues. CDR3 in DNA: TGTGCCAGCAGTGAAGCATGGACAGGAAATTCACCCCTCCACTTT. This codes for CASSEAWTGNSPLHF.

The genes are TRBV27 and TRBJ1-5; D call uncertain. V lost 0 bases and J 4 bases, leaving 4 bases between the germline ends. The germline V gene encodes CDR1 MNHEY and CDR2 SMNVEV (reference sequence). There are 13 residues in the CDR3. The CDR3 sequence is CASSLSTNQPQHF. CDR3 sequence (DNA): TGTGCCAGCAGTTTATCGACTAATCAGCCCCAGCATTTT.

The rearrangement joins TRBV11-3 to TRBJ2-7; 10 bases agree with TRBD1. Germline trimming cut 1 base from V and 0 bases from J; bases unmatched to any gene: 0. The germline V gene has CDR1 SGHNT and CDR2 YENEEA. The CDR3 has 15 residues. The CDR3 loop is CASSLGTGGSYEQYF. As DNA, the CDR3 is TGTGCCAGCAGCTTAGGGACAGGGGGCTCCTACGAGCAGTACTTC.

V gene TRBV30 combines with J gene TRBJ1-1; TRBD1 agrees at 9 bases. V lost 3 bases to trimming and J lost 0 bases; unmatched junction nucleotides: 8. Per the germline V gene, CDR1 is GTSNPN and CDR2 is SVGIG (reference sequence). The CDR3 is 16 residues long. This chain's CDR3 is CAWRDRGRSMNTEAFF. The CDR3 region has the DNA TGTGCCTGGAGGGACAGGGGTAGGAGTATGAACACTGAAGCTTTCTTT.

CDR3 DNA: TGTGCCAGCAGTAGACAAAGACAGGCGTACAATGAGCAGTTCTTC. It codes for CASSRQRQAYNEQFF. The chain couples TRBV6-6 to TRBJ2-1; a weak D match, TRBD1 (6 bases). Germline CDR1 reads MNHNY; CDR2 reads SVGAGI (reference sequence). The CDR3 has 15 residues. V lost 5 bases and J 4 bases, leaving 15 bases between the germline ends.

The chain carries TRBV7-3 and TRBJ2-6; D gene unclear. Per germline, CDR1 SGHTA and CDR2 FQGTGA. Between the trimmed V and J ends, which lost 8 bases and 2 bases, there was a span of 4 bases. The CDR3 spans 12 residues. The CDR3 spells CASGPGANVLTF. The CDR3 DNA reads TGTGCCAGCGGCCCTGGGGCCAACGTCCTGACTTTC.

The V gene is TRBV7-3, the J gene TRBJ2-3; no definite D call. Germline V gene data show CDR1 as SGHTA and CDR2 as FQGTGA. The germline V and J ends were trimmed by 0 bases and 3 bases, with 7 bases remaining between them. CDR3 length: 14 residues. CDR3 in amino acids: CASSLTPGTDTQYF. CDR3 sequence (DNA): TGTGCCAGCAGCTTAACCCCAGGAACAGATACGCAGTATTTT.

The rearrangement links TRBV4-1 to TRBJ2-1, with D uncertain. Germline loops: CDR1 MGHRA, CDR2 YSYEKL. The CDR3 runs to 15 residues. Trimming shortened V by 1 base and J by 6 bases, and 13 bases separated the two germline ends. The CDR3 DNA reads TGCGCCAGCAGCCAAGGGGCGTCAGACCTCAATGAGCAGTTCTTC. It codes for CASSQGASDLNEQFF.

This chain uses TRBV10-1 with TRBJ2-7; D is unclear. Germline V gives CDR1 WNHNN, CDR2 SYGVQD (reference sequence). The CDR3 contains 13 residues. Trimming removed 4 bases from V and 3 bases from J, with 10 bases in between. CDR3: CASSVAGRYEQYF. The CDR3 region has the DNA TGCGCCAGCAGTGTGGCAGGCCGCTACGAGCAGTACTTC.

The chain has TRBV30 and TRBJ1-6; no definite D call. This CDR3 comprises 12 residues. V lost 4 bases to trimming and J lost 10 bases, with 11 bases between them. Germline assignment: CDR1 GTSNPN and CDR2 SVGIG (reference sequence). DNA of the CDR3: TGTGCCTGGACCACGGGATGGTCACCCCTCCACTTT. Its translation: CAWTTGWSPLHF. Based on the CDR3 plus reference TRBV30 and TRBJ1-6, the full variable domain is SQTIHQWPATLVQPVGSPLSLECTVEGTSNPNLYWYRQAAGRGLQLLFYSVGIGQISSEVPQNLSASRPQDRQFILSSKKLLLSDSGFYLCAWTTGWSPLHFGNGTRLTVT.

The J gene is TRBJ1-5, the V gene TRBV6-2 or TRBV6-3; unclear D gene. The CDR3 extends over 14 amino acids. V was cut by 2 bases and J by 4 bases, with 9 bases left in between. CDR1 and CDR2 from the germline V gene are MNHEY and SVGEGT. This chain's CDR3 is CASSYLNRNQPQHF. The CDR3 nucleotides read TGTGCCAGCAGTTACCTAAACAGAAATCAGCCCCAGCATTTT.

This chain connects TRBV5-1 to TRBJ2-7; perhaps TRBD1 as D (5 bases). CDR3 length: 14 residues. The germline V and J ends were trimmed by 3 bases and 5 bases, with 15 bases remaining between them. The germline CDR1 and CDR2 sequences are SGHRS and YFSETQ. The CDR3 coding sequence is TGCGCCAGCAGCTCCCCAGGGCGCAATAACGAGCAGTACTTC. Translated, it gives CASSSPGRNNEQYF.

V is TRBV11-2 and J is TRBJ2-7, with D maybe TRBD1 (6 bases). The germline V gene has CDR1 SGHAT and CDR2 FQNNGV. CDR3 length: 14 residues. With 2 bases removed from V and 2 bases from J, the gap between germline ends came to 10 bases. As DNA, the CDR3 is TGTGCCAGCAGCTTATTCAGGGGCACCTACGAGCAGTACTTC. It codes for CASSLFRGTYEQYF.

The chain recombines TRBV19 with TRBJ2-1, with D unclear. The CDR3 length is 13 residues. V lost 4 bases to trimming and J lost 6 bases, with 10 bases between them. CDR1 LNHDA and CDR2 SQIVND come from the germline V gene (reference sequence). The CDR3 region is CASSRASSNEQFF. Here the CDR3 DNA reads TGTGCCAGTAGTAGGGCAAGTTCCAATGAGCAGTTCTTC.

The rearrangement links TRBV9 to TRBJ2-1; 14 nucleotides match TRBD2. The CDR3 covers 16 residues. CDR1 is SGDLS, CDR2 YYNGEE, per germline. V was pared by 3 bases and J by 7 bases, with 6 bases of the junction left unmatched. This chain's CDR3 is CASSEATSGGANEQFF. The CDR3 nucleotides are TGTGCCAGCAGCGAGGCGACTAGCGGGGGGGCAAATGAGCAGTTCTTC.

The rearrangement links TRBV19 to TRBJ1-2; 7 bases align to TRBD1. From germline, CDR1 is LNHDA and CDR2 SQIVND (reference sequence). This CDR3 region has 13 residues. V dropped 5 bases and J dropped 4; count of bases not matched to a gene: 4. In nucleotides, the CDR3 is TGTGCCAGTAGTCCAGGGACAGCCTATGGCTACACCTTC. It yields the protein CASSPGTAYGYTF. Looking up the rest from reference TRBV19 and TRBJ1-2 gives the full variable domain: DGGITQSPKYLFRKEGQNVTLSCEQNLNHDAMYWYRQDPGQGLRLIYYSQIVNDFQKGDIAEGYSVSREKKESFPLTVTSAQKNPTAFYLCASSPGTAYGYTFGSGTRLTVV.

The chain has TRBV19 and TRBJ1-1; TRBD1 matches at 8 bases. Looked up from germline, CDR1 is LNHDA and CDR2 is SQIVND (reference sequence). There are 14 residues in the CDR3. Trimming removed 4 bases from V and 3 bases from J; junction bases left unmatched: 4. The CDR3 DNA sequence: TGTGCCAGTAGTAAACAGGGGGGATACACTGAAGCTTTCTTT. This encodes CASSKQGGYTEAFF.

The chain employs TRBV10-3 and TRBJ2-4; D call uncertain. This CDR3 has 12 residues. The germline V gene encodes CDR1 ENHRY and CDR2 SYGVKD. The germline V and J ends were trimmed by 11 bases and 1 base, with 9 bases remaining between them. The CDR3 DNA follows: TGTGCCGCGTCATCTGCCAAAAACATTCAGTACTTC. Protein sequence: CAASSAKNIQYF.